A single sample is the source of the 24 T cell receptor beta chains below, sequenced in a study of cytomegalovirus exposure and HLA in healthy donors. Both 60 Vbeta primers and 13 Jbeta primers went into the PCR. Profiled with immunoSEQ multiplex PCR; TCRdb holds only in-frame clones, not every one. The sample shows a few hundred thousand clones, roughly four fifths of them seen only once. Input material: PBMCs. These receptors were taken from a girl between 5 and 17 years old in good health and CMV-seronegative.

CDR3 loop: CASSVGQGAYGEQFF. The CDR3, as DNA: TGTGCCAGCAGCGTAGGACAGGGGGCCTACGGTGAGCAGTTCTTC. V usage is TRBV9 and J usage is TRBJ2-1, with 10 bases aligning to TRBD1. Trimming took 0 bases from V and 9 from J; bases not matched to a gene: 6. The CDR3 length is 15 residues. CDR1 and CDR2 (germline): SGDLS, YYNGEE.

The V and J genes are TRBV6-7 and TRBJ2-7, with unresolved D. Being an ORF, TRBV6-7 has a function that is uncertain. The V gene lost 2 bases and the J gene lost 0 bases, with 17 bases spanning the gap. This CDR3 is 17 amino acids long. CDR3 sequence reads: CASSYEFLGGFSYEQYF. The DNA of the CDR3 is TGTGCCAGCAGTTACGAGTTCCTTGGCGGCTTCTCCTACGAGCAGTACTTC.

The rearrangement uses TRBV7-3 and TRBJ2-2; 13 bases are a match to TRBD2. Per germline, CDR1 SGHTA and CDR2 FQGTGA. The CDR3 runs 16 residues. V dropped 4 bases and J dropped 5; count of bases not matched to a gene: 4. CDR3 residues: CASSSRTSGGTGELFF. DNA for the CDR3: TGTGCCAGCAGCTCGCGGACTAGCGGGGGAACCGGGGAGCTGTTTTTT.

The chain combines TRBV30 with TRBJ2-3; D perhaps matches TRBD1 (7 bases). Germline CDR1 and CDR2: GTSNPN and SVGIG (reference sequence). The CDR3 covers 13 residues. The CDR3 protein is CAGRQGGTDTQYF. The CDR3 nucleotides are TGTGCTGGTCGACAGGGAGGAACAGATACGCAGTATTTT. The full variable domain, its missing parts supplied by reference TRBV30 and TRBJ2-3, is SQTIHQWPATLVQPVGSPLSLECTVEGTSNPNLYWYRQAAGRGLQLLFYSVGIGQISSEVPQNLSASRPQDRQFILSSKKLLLSDSGFYLCAGRQGGTDTQYFGPGTRLTVL.

The J gene is TRBJ1-6, the V gene TRBV19; D is perhaps TRBD1 (5 bases). CDR1 and CDR2 from the germline V gene are LNHDA and SQIVND (reference sequence). The CDR3 is made up of 17 amino acids. Trimming removed 6 bases from V and 6 bases from J, with 21 bases in between. Here the CDR3 DNA reads TGTGCCAGTAGAATCGGGCATAGGGGCTCGAGTAATTCACCCCTCCACTTT. This gives the protein CASRIGHRGSSNSPLHF.

The chain has TRBV6-1 and TRBJ2-1, with D possibly being TRBD1 (6 bases). The CDR3 length is 15 residues. V was pared by 1 base and J by 6 bases, with 13 bases between. Germline CDR1 and CDR2: MNHNS and SASEGT. The CDR3 DNA follows: TGTGCCAGCAGTGAAGGTTACAGCAGGGGCAATGAGCAGTTCTTC. Translation gives CASSEGYSRGNEQFF.

The chain links TRBV4-1 to TRBJ2-6; D is perhaps TRBD2 (6 bases). V was shortened by 0 bases and J by 2 bases, with 8 bases between the two germline ends. Germline CDR1 is MGHRA and CDR2 is YSYEKL. CDR3 size: 16 residues. CDR3 residues: CASSQDRGTGANVLTF. Here the CDR3 DNA reads TGCGCCAGCAGCCAAGATCGGGGGACTGGGGCCAACGTCCTGACTTTC.

This clone was counted between two and nine times. The CDR3, as DNA: TGTGCCAGCAGCCTCCAATTACAGGGTACCGGGGAGCTGTTTTTT. The encoded protein is CASSLQLQGTGELFF. The chain combines TRBV5-4 with TRBJ2-2, with TRBD1 as a possible D gene (6 bases). V lost 4 bases and J 5 bases, leaving 15 bases between the germline ends. The CDR3 covers 15 residues. From germline, CDR1 is SGHNT and CDR2 YYREEE (reference sequence).

The genes are TRBV9 and TRBJ2-5; TRBD1 might be the D (5 bases). Between the trimmed V and J ends, which lost 0 bases and 2 bases, there was a span of 5 bases. The CDR3 length is 13 residues. Germline V gene sequence: CDR1 SGDLS, CDR2 YYNGEE. CDR3 nucleotides: TGTGCCAGCAGCGTAGGACAGCAAGAGACCCAGTACTTC. This translates into CASSVGQQETQYF. The variable domain in full, completed from reference TRBV9 and TRBJ2-5, reads DSGVTQTPKHLITATGQRVTLRCSPRSGDLSVYWYQQSLDQGLQFLIQYYNGEERAKGNILERFSAQQFPDLHSELNLSSLELGDSALYFCASSVGQQETQYFGPGTRLLVL.

The CDR3 coding sequence is TGTGCCAGCAGCCTACAGAATTCCTACGAGCAGTACTTC. Translated: CASSLQNSYEQYF. The genes are TRBV27 and TRBJ2-7; no clear D gene. V was cut by 6 bases and J by 1 base, with 10 bases left in between. CDR3 length: 13 amino acids. Germline values: CDR1 MNHEY, CDR2 SMNVEV (reference sequence).

The chain's CDR3 is CASSAAGVPYNEQFF. For the CDR3, the DNA is TGTGCCAGTAGTGCGGCGGGAGTCCCCTACAATGAGCAGTTCTTC. J is TRBJ2-1 and V is TRBV19, with 7 nucleotides matching TRBD2. With 5 bases clipped from V and 2 bases from J, the junction kept 6 bases outside the gene matches. This CDR3 is built from 15 residues. Germline CDR1 LNHDA, CDR2 SQIVND (reference sequence).

The chain carries TRBV10-1 and TRBJ2-3, with a tentative D call TRBD2 (6 bases). Germline V lookup: CDR1 WNHNN, CDR2 SYGVQD (reference sequence). This CDR3 comprises 13 residues. V gave up 6 bases and J gave up 6 bases, with 13 bases separating them. The CDR3 bases are TGCGCCAGCAGCGGAGGGAAGAGGGATACGCAGTATTTT. Protein: CASSGGKRDTQYF.

The V and J genes are TRBV2 and TRBJ1-5; 9 bases align to TRBD1. Germline trimming cut 8 bases from V and 4 bases from J; bases unmatched to any gene: 3. Germline CDR1 and CDR2: SNHLY and FYNNEI. The CDR3 length is 13 residues. CDR3 in DNA: TGTGCCAGCGCCGGGACAGGGAATCAGCCCCAGCATTTT. Its translation: CASAGTGNQPQHF. Full variable domain (remainder filled in from reference TRBV2 and TRBJ1-5): EPEVTQTPSHQVTQMGQEVILRCVPISNHLYFYWYRQILGQKVEFLVSFYNNEISEKSEIFDDQFSVERPDGSNFTLKIRSTKLEDSAMYFCASAGTGNQPQHFGDGTRLSIL.

V is TRBV7-8 and J is TRBJ1-1; no definite D call. V was cut by 2 bases and J by 1 base, with 8 bases left in between. CDR1 is SGHVS and CDR2 is FQNEAQ in the germline V gene. CDR3 length: 14 residues. CDR3 sequence reads: CASSLSWRNTEAFF. CDR3 in DNA: TGTGCCAGCAGCTTAAGCTGGAGGAACACTGAAGCTTTCTTT.

V and J are TRBV19 and TRBJ1-1, with TRBD1 matching over 7 bases. The CDR3 sequence is 15 residues long. In germline, CDR1 is LNHDA, CDR2 SQIVND (reference sequence). V shed 4 bases, J shed 3 bases, and the junction held 8 bases outside the gene matches. This chain's CDR3 is CASSTDTGVYTEAFF. The CDR3, as DNA: TGTGCCAGTAGTACAGACACAGGGGTGTACACTGAAGCTTTCTTT.

This chain links TRBV15 with TRBJ2-7; D is perhaps TRBD1 (6 bases). Germline CDR1 LNHNV, CDR2 YYDKDF (reference sequence). CDR3 size: 14 residues. Trimming stripped 5 bases from V and 3 bases from J, with 14 bases between. CDR3 loop: CATSQRDTFYEQYF. As DNA, the CDR3 is TGTGCCACCAGCCAACGGGACACCTTCTACGAGCAGTACTTC.

V usage is TRBV18 and J usage is TRBJ2-3, with 8 bases lining up with TRBD1. The J segment lost 1 base and the V segment lost 6 bases, leaving 9 bases of the junction unmatched. The length of the CDR3 is 16 residues. Germline CDR1 KGHSH, CDR2 LQKENI. The DNA of the CDR3 is TGTGCCAGCTCGTCCCCTCCAGGGGGCGGCACAGATACGCAGTATTTT. Its protein is CASSSPPGGGTDTQYF. Supplemented by reference TRBV18 and TRBJ2-3, the full variable domain reads NAGVMQNPRHLVRRRGQEARLRCSPMKGHSHVYWYRQLPEEGLKFMVYLQKENIIDESGMPKERFSAEFPKEGPSILRIQQVVRGDSAAYFCASSSPPGGGTDTQYFGPGTRLTVL.

The table lists this clone with a few counts. The V gene is TRBV4-3, the J gene TRBJ1-2, with D uncertain. CDR3 length: 14 amino acids. Trimming removed 0 bases from V and 8 bases from J, with 13 bases in between. Germline lookup yields CDR1 LGHNA and CDR2 YSLEER. The CDR3 DNA reads TGCGCCAGCAGCCAAGATGAGACATCTGAGGGCTACACCTTC. Protein: CASSQDETSEGYTF.

This clone has only a few counts. The chain joins TRBV19 to TRBJ1-4, with 9 bases lining up with TRBD1. The V gene end was trimmed by 6 bases and the J gene end by 8 bases; junction bases not matched to a gene: 7. CDR1 is LNHDA and CDR2 is SQIVND in the germline V gene (reference sequence). The CDR3 extends over 14 amino acids. The CDR3 sequence is CASRTGGRLEKLFF. CDR3 bases: TGTGCCAGTAGGACAGGGGGAAGATTGGAAAAACTGTTTTTT.

This clone was observed a handful of times. The gene calls are TRBV19 and TRBJ1-5; D unresolved. The ends were cut back, 6 bases at V and 4 bases at J, with 13 bases in the middle. The CDR3 extends over 14 amino acids. CDR1 is LNHDA, CDR2 SQIVND, per germline (reference sequence). CDR3 region: CASRSRSSNQPQHF. CDR3 coding DNA: TGTGCCAGTAGATCCCGGTCCTCGAATCAGCCCCAGCATTTT.

With respect to this clone: This sample includes further DNA sequences coding for the same CDR3. This chain uses TRBV4-3 with TRBJ1-1; maybe TRBD1 (6 bases). The CDR3 length is 15 residues. V was pared by 0 bases and J by 8 bases, with 16 bases between. Germline V gene lookup returns CDR1 LGHNA and CDR2 YSLEER. Here the CDR3 DNA reads TGCGCCAGCAGCCAAGAAAGGGGGAAACTGGGAGAAGCTTTCTTT. Translation: CASSQERGKLGEAFF.

A single count supports this clone. The chain has TRBV6-5 and TRBJ2-5, with 10 bases lining up with TRBD1. The J call may be faulty, since TRBJ2-7 better matches the DNA end. CDR1 is MNHEY and CDR2 is SVGAGI in the germline V gene. The CDR3 is 15 residues long. DNA of the CDR3: TGTGCCAGCAGCCCCCTCGACAGGGGGCTTCGCGAGCAGTACTTC. Protein product: CASSPLDRGLREQYF.

The chain is built from TRBV19 and TRBJ2-1; 9 nucleotides match TRBD1. Looked up from germline, CDR1 is LNHDA and CDR2 is SQIVND (reference sequence). This CDR3 has 16 residues. J was trimmed by 5 bases and V by 8 bases; bases with no gene match: 13. CDR3 sequence: CASQWRRDRADNEQFF. CDR3 in DNA: TGTGCCAGTCAGTGGCGCCGGGACAGGGCCGACAATGAGCAGTTCTTC.

This chain connects TRBV7-2 to TRBJ2-1; TRBD2 agrees at 14 bases. Trimming cost V 2 bases and J 0 bases; bases outside gene matches: 6. This CDR3 is 19 amino acids long. In germline, CDR1 is SGHTA, CDR2 FQGNSA. The CDR3 nucleotides are TGTGCCAGCAGCTTAACGACTAGCGGGGGGGTGAGCTCCTACAATGAGCAGTTCTTC. It codes for CASSLTTSGGVSSYNEQFF.